This T cell receptor (beta chain) was captured by sequencing in a study of control samples from healthy donors and cancer patients. This CDR3 is built from 18 residues. V shed 2 bases and J shed 3 bases, with 23 bases lying between them. Germline V gives CDR1 MNHEY, CDR2 SVGEGT. Some clones are missing from TCRdb's copy, which holds only in-frame ones; the method was immunoSEQ multiplex PCR. The sample lists about 180,000 clones, around 87% occurring once. This chain connects TRBV6-2 or TRBV6-3 to TRBJ2-7; D perhaps matches TRBD2 (7 bases). This clonotype originated in a woman in her fifties or sixties in good health. The material sequenced was blood. The CDR3 DNA follows: TGTGCCAGCAGTTACCCATCCCTATCACGGGGGGCCGTCTACGAGCAGTACTTC. It translates to CASSYPSLSRGAVYEQYF.